The sample holds many counts of the clone carrying this T cell receptor (beta chain). Its antigen is as yet unknown. A quantitative 5'-RACE method, one with molecular barcodes, was used to make TCR beta libraries. TCRdb ran MiXCR on the 5' RACE reads and lists one entry per CDR3 protein. This table has 500,000 or so distinct CDR3 sequences, approximately 5.3% appearing once. This sample was taken from a study of CD8 T cells in ankylosing spondylitis. The CDR3 loop spans 16 amino acids. Trimming took off 1 base at V and 0 bases at J, with 13 bases between the two ends. Germline values: CDR1 DFQATT, CDR2 SNEGSKA (reference sequence). Study-level results: Some of these motif variants have turned up before, in reports on reactive arthritis synovial fluid and blood. Significant enrichment of disease-linked clones was reportedly seen in matched ankylosing spondylitis synovial fluid. The study identified a TCR beta motif of several highly homologous variants that appeared characteristic of ankylosing spondylitis blood.

J is TRBJ1-5 and V is TRBV20-1; weak D call: TRBD1 (5 bases). The sample consisted of blood, either unsorted or a sorted T cell fraction (not recorded which). The sequence was obtained from a male donor with ankylosing spondylitis. CDR3 nucleotide sequence: TGCAGTGCTAGAGTGGGGCGAGGGACTAGCAATCAGCCCCAGCATTTT. As protein: CSARVGRGTSNQPQHF.